This passage covers 14 T cell receptor beta chains from one sample sequenced in a study of CD8+ T cells in alopecia areata. Once RNA had been extracted, it was reverse transcribed into cDNA to act as the sequencing template. The table came from immunoSEQ multiplex PCR; TCRdb's copy has only in-frame clones and leaves some out. The data contain about 210,000 clones, under 60% of them seen just once; the ten biggest clones take up roughly 1.5%. Described treatment: oral pan-JAK inhibitor, 5-10 mg twice daily. This material consisted of CD4+ T cells sorted from blood, taken at week 4, from a patient treated with tofacitinib. The receptors here all came from a human donor with alopecia areata.

V is TRBV5-1 and J is TRBJ2-1, with D perhaps matching TRBD2 (5 bases). Trimming cost V 4 bases and J 6 bases, with 11 bases left between them. The germline gives CDR1 SGHRS, CDR2 YFSETQ. The CDR3 runs 13 residues. This CDR3 is CASSIREGNEQFF. The CDR3 DNA reads TGCGCCAGCAGCATCCGGGAAGGCAATGAGCAGTTCTTC. Combining the CDR3 with reference TRBV5-1 and TRBJ2-1 gives the whole variable domain KAGVTQTPRYLIKTRGQQVTLSCSPISGHRSVSWYQQTPGQGLQFLFEYFSETQRNKGNFPGRFSGRQFSNSRSEMNVSTLELGDSALYLCASSIREGNEQFFGPGTRLTVL.

This clone was seen more than once but under ten times. The rearrangement joins TRBV14 to TRBJ2-2; no clear D. This CDR3 has 16 residues. V was shortened by 4 bases and J by 4 bases, with 16 bases between the two germline ends. In germline, CDR1 is SGHDN, CDR2 FVKESK. DNA of the CDR3: TGTGCCAGCAGCCCGAGACCTGGGGTTAGCACCGGGGAGCTGTTTTTT. Protein: CASSPRPGVSTGELFF.

This chain uses TRBV11-2 with TRBJ2-4; no reliable D call. There are 16 residues in the CDR3. Germline V gives CDR1 SGHAT, CDR2 FQNNGV. Trimming took 5 bases from V and 1 from J, leaving 15 bases between them. The CDR3 DNA follows: TGTGCCAGCAGCAAAGGGATCTGGGATGCCAAAAACATTCAGTACTTC. Amino acid sequence: CASSKGIWDAKNIQYF.

V gene TRBV6-1 combines with J gene TRBJ1-5; weak D call: TRBD1 (5 bases). CDR1 and CDR2 (germline): MNHNS, SASEGT. V was shortened by 3 bases and J by 5 bases, with 8 bases between the two germline ends. This CDR3 spans 13 amino acids. CDR3 sequence (DNA): TGTGCCAGCAGTGACCGACAGTATCAGCCCCAGCATTTT. Protein sequence: CASSDRQYQPQHF.

The chain combines TRBV4-3 with TRBJ1-6; 7 bases fit TRBD1. CDR3 size: 16 residues. CDR1 and CDR2 (germline): LGHNA, YSLEER. V lost 0 bases and J lost 8; bases outside the gene matches: 7. CDR3 sequence: CASSQDLAGGYSPLHF. In DNA form, the CDR3 reads TGCGCCAGCAGCCAAGATCTTGCAGGGGGATATTCACCCCTCCACTTT.

CDR3 nucleotides: TGTGCCAGCAGCATAAGACCTAATCAGCCCCAGCATTTT. Encoded protein: CASSIRPNQPQHF. The rearrangement uses TRBV7-6 and TRBJ1-5; D not resolved. Trimming removed 5 bases at V and 4 bases at J, with 9 bases between. Germline V gives CDR1 SGHVS, CDR2 FNYEAQ. CDR3 length equals 13 residues.

The V and J genes are TRBV19 and TRBJ2-7; D is perhaps TRBD1 or TRBD2 (5 bases each). The CDR3 is made up of 12 amino acids. Germline CDR1 LNHDA, CDR2 SQIVND (reference sequence). V gave up 7 bases and J gave up 1 base, with 8 bases separating them. The CDR3 protein is CASIRESYEQYF. As DNA, the CDR3 is TGTGCCAGTATCAGGGAGTCCTACGAGCAGTACTTC.

The V gene is TRBV7-8, the J gene TRBJ1-5, with D perhaps TRBD1 (5 bases). Between the trimmed V and J ends, which lost 8 bases and 3 bases, there was a span of 17 bases. CDR3 length: 15 amino acids. Germline-derived CDR1 and CDR2 are SGHVS and FQNEAQ. CDR3 in DNA: TGTGCCAGCGAGCCTAGGGACCGCACCAATCAGCCCCAGCATTTT. Protein sequence: CASEPRDRTNQPQHF.

The chain employs TRBV25-1 and TRBJ1-5; D ambiguous. This CDR3 is built from 14 residues. Trimming stripped 6 bases from V and 3 bases from J, with 12 bases between. Germline CDR1 reads MGHDK; CDR2 reads SYGVNS. The CDR3 DNA reads TGTGCCAGCAGCGCCCCGGGCCTCAATCAGCCCCAGCATTTT. Its translation: CASSAPGLNQPQHF.

This chain uses TRBV15 with TRBJ2-1; D gene ambiguous. This CDR3 is 12 amino acids long. Trimming removed 0 bases at V and 5 bases at J, with 2 bases between. The germline CDR1 and CDR2 sequences are LNHNV and YYDKDF (reference sequence). The CDR3 here is CATSRDDNEQFF. For the CDR3, the DNA is TGTGCCACCAGCAGAGATGACAATGAGCAGTTCTTC. Filled out from reference TRBV15 and TRBJ2-1, the complete variable domain reads DAMVIQNPRYQVTQFGKPVTLSCSQTLNHNVMYWYQQKSSQAPKLLFHYYDKDFNNEADTPDNFQSRRPNTSFCFLDIRSPGLGDTAMYLCATSRDDNEQFFGPGTRLTVL.

The chain joins TRBV7-2 to TRBJ1-5; D gene uncertain. Per the germline V gene, CDR1 is SGHTA and CDR2 is FQGNSA. V was cut by 3 bases and J by 3 bases, with 21 bases left in between. The CDR3 runs to 18 residues. The CDR3 DNA reads as TGTGCCAGCAGCTTCCCCCAAGGCCAGGTGGGATCCAATCAGCCCCAGCATTTT. Amino acids: CASSFPQGQVGSNQPQHF.

Only one count was recorded for this clone. The chain has TRBV27 and TRBJ2-3; D is undetermined. CDR1 and CDR2 (germline): MNHEY, SMNVEV (reference sequence). The CDR3 contains 15 residues. Trimming took off 3 bases at V and 0 bases at J, with 10 bases between the two ends. The CDR3 spells CASSLRMQSTDTQYF. CDR3 nucleotide sequence: TGTGCCAGCAGTTTGAGAATGCAGAGCACAGATACGCAGTATTTT.

The chain couples TRBV28 to TRBJ2-7, with D unresolved. Trimming stripped 4 bases from V and 5 bases from J, with 12 bases between. CDR1 is MDHEN and CDR2 is SYDVKM in the germline V gene. The CDR3 extends over 13 amino acids. The CDR3 coding sequence is TGTGCCAGCAGTTCCGCCGGGTGGGACGAGCAGTACTTC. Protein sequence: CASSSAGWDEQYF. Drawing the rest from reference TRBV28 and TRBJ2-7, the complete variable domain is DVKVTQSSRYLVKRTGEKVFLECVQDMDHENMFWYRQDPGLGLRLIYFSYDVKMKEKGDIPEGYSVSREKKERFSLILESASTNQTSMYLCASSSAGWDEQYFGPGTRLTVT.

The chain uses TRBV2 and TRBJ1-6, with no clear D. The ends were cut back, 6 bases at V and 7 bases at J, with 7 bases in the middle. CDR1 is SNHLY and CDR2 is FYNNEI in the germline V gene. The CDR3 runs 12 residues. CDR3 sequence: CASSRLNSPLHF. For the CDR3, the DNA is TGTGCCAGCAGCCGACTAAATTCACCCCTCCACTTT.